This T cell receptor (beta chain) appears in the sequencing data of a study of T cell repertoires in cytomegalovirus infection. Looking at the study overall: Public TCR beta signature analysis indicated the presence of both CMV infection and matching HLA type. Notes on the study in general: Carriage of CMV together with the relevant HLA was identifiable through cumulative public TCR beta family frequency.

TCRdb re-derived calls from the reads in MiXCR, one entry per CDR3 protein. The table records some 920,000 distinct CDR3 sequences, more than 25% of them present only once. The sample holds a few counts of this clonotype. The antigen remains undetermined. The V end lost 5 bases, the J end lost 0 bases, and 22 bases lay between the germline ends. Germline loops: CDR1 SEHNR, CDR2 FQNEAQ (reference sequence). This CDR3 region has 18 residues. The sequence derives from a human donor in good health (CMV status not recorded). Some clones in this sample may be carry-over from other donors' samples. This rearrangement joins TRBV7-9 to TRBJ1-1; possibly TRBD1 for D (5 bases). The sequencing here drew on cultured CD8+ T cells from PBMCs, taken from culture after CMV antigen stimulation. Here the CDR3 DNA reads TGTGCCAGCAGCGTTATCACCCCGCTCAGGGATATGAACACTGAAGCTTTCTTT. Residues: CASSVITPLRDMNTEAFF.